This is a list of T cell receptor beta chains from one sample in a study of PD-1 blockade in classical Hodgkin lymphoma. Assay used: immunoSEQ multiplex PCR; TCRdb lists only in-frame clones, some missing. The sample contains fewer than 20,000 clones, more than 80% of which appear only once. Source: peripheral blood mononuclear cells (PBMCs), taken before the second cycle of nivolumab. The receptor set was obtained from a human donor with classical Hodgkin lymphoma. Each CDR3 is given with its conserved first and last residue. Fields, in order: V gene, CDR3 length, D gene, J gene, CDR3 protein. D genes are given only for firm matches.

>TRBV27|14|-|TRBJ2-7
CASKSTTGRYEQYF
>TRBV19|12|-|TRBJ2-1
CASSPGYNEQFF
>TRBV5-1|15|TRBD1|TRBJ1-5
CASSLTGAPHQPQHF
>TRBV5-1|15|-|TRBJ1-3
CASSLAGMSGNTIYF
>TRBV9|17|-|TRBJ2-2
CASSLLGQGWATGELFF
>TRBV5-1|16|TRBD1|TRBJ2-2
CASSLDSGGRTGELFF
>TRBV29-1|13|TRBD2|TRBJ2-1
CSVPSGGSDEQFF
>TRBV5-1|14|-|TRBJ1-1
CASSLGQANTEAFF
>TRBV27|15|TRBD2|TRBJ2-1
CASRLAGGPYNEQFF
>TRBV5-1|15|-|TRBJ1-1
CASSSSTGANTEAFF
>TRBV2|12|TRBD1|TRBJ1-3
CASRGQGDTIYF
>TRBV18|14|-|TRBJ2-4
CASSPGRQENIQYF
>TRBV27|12|-|TRBJ2-2
CATRPITGELFF
>TRBV12-2|17|-|TRBJ2-1
CASRLAIFGHGYNEQFF
>TRBV4-3|18|-|TRBJ1-6
CASSQELGRHSYNSPLHF
>TRBV6-5|15|-|TRBJ1-2
CASSYSRATNYGYTF
>TRBV28|15|-|TRBJ1-2
CASSPPWGFDYGYTF
>TRBV2|18|TRBD2|TRBJ2-4
CASSEALAGGLAKNIQYF
>TRBV7-8|15|TRBD2|TRBJ2-5
CASSQGLAGGPGQYF
>TRBV27|15|TRBD1|TRBJ1-2
CASSRTGVTNYGYTF
>TRBV7-9|14|-|TRBJ1-4
CASSLDQGNEKLFF
>TRBV6-1|14|-|TRBJ1-1
CASSLTGTGTEAFF
>TRBV7-2|16|-|TRBJ2-5
CASSLGPGGQKETQYF
>TRBV19|15|-|TRBJ1-6
CASMDVSSYNSPLHF
>TRBV25-1|17|TRBD2|TRBJ2-3
CASSEGGTSGVTDTQYF
>TRBV27|18|TRBD2|TRBJ2-7
CASSLGLAGGQTQYEQYF
>TRBV27|19|TRBD1|TRBJ2-3
CASSFPPEATGVFADTQYF
>TRBV4-3|14|-|TRBJ2-7
CASSPARRSYEQYF
>TRBV5-1|14|-|TRBJ2-2
CASSLALNTGELFF
>TRBV7-9|15|-|TRBJ2-5
CASSLDRLFTETQYF
>TRBV4-1|14|-|TRBJ1-2
CASSQDLGPYGYTF
>TRBV5-1|15|-|TRBJ2-7
CASSLQGLGSYEQYF
>TRBV6-6|14|TRBD2|TRBJ2-3
CASSSAGGTDTQYF
>TRBV10-2|15|TRBD1|TRBJ2-3
CASSDPGQPTDTQYF
>TRBV14|18|-|TRBJ1-1
CASSQPAWEGWGNTEAFF
>TRBV27|14|-|TRBJ2-1
CASSGGRSYNEQFF
>TRBV7-4|18|-|TRBJ2-1
CASSLAGGLPLSYNEQFF
>TRBV5-1|15|TRBD2|TRBJ2-1
CASSLSGETYNEQFF